The present T cell receptor beta chain was sequenced within a study of shared clonotypes between healthy human individuals. Study-level results: In a few donors, 4.5% to 5.5% of naive CD4 clonotypes appeared in common. Non-shared clonotypes had lower generation probabilities than clonotypes shared by all four sorted-subset donors.

Under the authors' procedure: Sequence data from immunoSEQ were junction-only and lacked quality scores; consequently, filtering differed. The data were produced by immunoSEQ multiplex PCR, yet TCRdb's version contains in-frame clones alone and is incomplete. Clone size and the V and J calls come from that table; the DNA yielded D and trimming. The repertoire holds over 950,000 clones, around 77% seen once, with more than 0.85% in the top ten. Worth noting for this clone: Its target is unknown.

The CDR3 covers 15 residues. V shed 3 bases and J shed 2 bases, with 11 bases lying between them. CDR1 is MGHDK, CDR2 SYGVNS, per germline. Healthy HIV-negative adults without recent acute infections or vaccinations served as donors. This sequence was found in a man between 18 and 35 years old in good health. Some clones in this sample may be carry-over from other donors' samples. The chain recombines TRBV25-1 with TRBJ2-1; D unclear. Sequencing input: memory CD4+ T cells from PBMCs. Subset specified: CD45RA-negative fraction. The CDR3 nucleotides read TGTGCCAGCAGTGATAGGCAGGTTACCTACAATGAGCAGTTCTTC. Its protein is CASSDRQVTYNEQFF.